Listed below are T cell receptor beta chains from one sample, sequenced in a study of radiation and T cells in renal cell carcinoma. TCRdb keeps only in-frame clones here, not all; method: immunoSEQ multiplex PCR. This table has approximately 150,000 clones, roughly 90% appearing once. Specimen: blood, collected from a patient whose treatment included radiotherapy and nephrectomy. Receptors were obtained from a woman aged 45 to 65 with renal cell carcinoma. The CDR3 runs from the conserved cysteine through the conserved F or W.

j_call v_call cdr3_aa
TRBJ1-2 TRBV6-6 CASTLNRGGYGYTF
TRBJ1-1 TRBV6-6 CASSLTGQVRTEAFF
TRBJ2-5 TRBV19 CASSHWTDAKETQYF
TRBJ1-1 TRBV9 CASSVDVNTEAFF
TRBJ1-1 TRBV9 CASSVESFGEAFF
TRBJ2-1 TRBV19 CASSTLLSSAEFDEQFF
TRBJ2-7 TRBV15 CATSRDIGYEQYF
TRBJ1-2 TRBV18 CASSPPNSRSGYTF
TRBJ2-1 TRBV28 CASNTRTSGDYYNEQFF
TRBJ1-2 TRBV28 CASSGPEGAVGYTF
TRBJ2-1 TRBV5-1 CASSLRTSGRNEQFF
TRBJ2-1 TRBV10-1 CASSGGASYNEQFF
TRBJ2-1 TRBV27 CASSHRPPGMDEQFF
TRBJ1-1 TRBV5-8 CASSSRVESEAFF
TRBJ1-4 TRBV19 CASSIGAAATNEKLFF
TRBJ1-4 TRBV27 CASSLDLGRAANEKLFF
TRBJ2-1 TRBV7-6 CASSLDNEQFF
TRBJ2-1 TRBV19 CASSQLVPPSNEQFF
TRBJ1-4 TRBV11-2 CASSLSAQGNEKLFF
TRBJ2-3 TRBV16 CASSLFGDTQYF
TRBJ1-4 TRBV6-5 CASSGRAGREKLFF